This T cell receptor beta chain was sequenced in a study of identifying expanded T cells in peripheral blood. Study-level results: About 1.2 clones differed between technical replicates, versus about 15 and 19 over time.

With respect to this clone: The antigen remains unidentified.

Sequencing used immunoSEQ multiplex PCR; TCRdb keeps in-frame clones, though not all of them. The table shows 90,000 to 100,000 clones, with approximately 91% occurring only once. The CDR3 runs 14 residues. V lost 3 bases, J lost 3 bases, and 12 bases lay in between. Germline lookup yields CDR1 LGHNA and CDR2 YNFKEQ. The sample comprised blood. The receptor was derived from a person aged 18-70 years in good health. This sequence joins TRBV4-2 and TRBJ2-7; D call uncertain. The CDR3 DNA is TGTGCCAGCAGCCACTCATACTTCGGCTACGAGCAGTACTTC. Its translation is CASSHSYFGYEQYF.